The clone carrying this T cell receptor (beta chain) was counted a few times. The antigen is unknown. Using its own MiXCR run on the 5' RACE reads, TCRdb lists one record per CDR3 protein. The data contain under 250,000 distinct CDR3 sequences, roughly 10% of them singletons. This sample was taken from a study of identical twins. Broader study findings: Insertions ran lower in abundant cord blood beta clonotypes, though not in memory repertoires. Out-of-frame alpha sequences shared between twins exhibited an excess of low generation probability.

Sequencing input: memory (CD45RO+) T cells sorted from blood. This TCR was recovered from a young woman in good health.

In DNA, the CDR3 is TGCAGCGTTGTTGCAGGGAGTAATGAAAAACTGTTTTTT. Translated, it gives CSVVAGSNEKLFF. The chain employs TRBV29-1 and TRBJ1-4; the D gene is possibly TRBD1 (5 bases). The ends were cut back, 4 bases at V and 4 bases at J, with 10 bases in the middle. Germline CDR1 is SQVTM and CDR2 is ANQGSEA. The CDR3 has 13 residues.